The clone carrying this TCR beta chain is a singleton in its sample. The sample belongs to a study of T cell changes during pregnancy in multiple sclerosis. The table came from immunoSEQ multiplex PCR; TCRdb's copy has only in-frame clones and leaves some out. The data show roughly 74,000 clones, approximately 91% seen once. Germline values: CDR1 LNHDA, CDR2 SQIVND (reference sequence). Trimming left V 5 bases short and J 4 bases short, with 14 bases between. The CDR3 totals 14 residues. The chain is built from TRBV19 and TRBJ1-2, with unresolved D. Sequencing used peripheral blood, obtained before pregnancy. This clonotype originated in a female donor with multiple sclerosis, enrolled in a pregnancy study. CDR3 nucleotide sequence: TGTGCCAGTAGTCCCTCGCCGGCGGCCTATGGCTACACCTTC. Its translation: CASSPSPAAYGYTF.